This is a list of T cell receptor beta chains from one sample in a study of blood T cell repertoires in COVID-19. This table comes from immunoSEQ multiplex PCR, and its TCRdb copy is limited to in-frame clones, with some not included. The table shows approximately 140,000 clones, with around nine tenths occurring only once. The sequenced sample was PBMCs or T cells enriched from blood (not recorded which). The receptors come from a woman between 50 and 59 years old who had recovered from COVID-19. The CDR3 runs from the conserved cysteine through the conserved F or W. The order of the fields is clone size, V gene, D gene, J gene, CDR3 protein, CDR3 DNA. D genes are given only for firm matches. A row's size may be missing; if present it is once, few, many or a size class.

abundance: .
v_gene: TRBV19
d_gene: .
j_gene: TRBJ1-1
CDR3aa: CASSIAVGEATEAFF
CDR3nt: TGTGCCAGTAGTATAGCGGTCGGGGAGGCCACTGAAGCTTTCTTT

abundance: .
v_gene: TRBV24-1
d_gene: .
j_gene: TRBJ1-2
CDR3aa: CATSDTSKNYGYTF
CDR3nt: TGTGCCACCAGTGATACTTCTAAAAACTATGGCTACACCTTC

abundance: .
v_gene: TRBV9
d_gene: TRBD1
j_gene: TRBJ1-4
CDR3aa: CASSSGTGIEKLFF
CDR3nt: TGTGCCAGCAGCTCCGGGACAGGGATTGAAAAACTGTTTTTT

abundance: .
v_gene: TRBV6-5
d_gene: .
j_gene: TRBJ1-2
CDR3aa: CASRSLTGIYGYTF
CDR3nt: TGTGCCAGCAGATCACTCACAGGGATCTATGGCTACACCTTC

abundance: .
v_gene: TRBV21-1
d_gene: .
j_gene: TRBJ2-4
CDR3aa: CASSNPPLQGSVGTKNIQYF
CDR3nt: TGTGCCAGCAGCAATCCACCCCTACAGGGATCCGTGGGAACCAAAAACATTCAGTACTTC

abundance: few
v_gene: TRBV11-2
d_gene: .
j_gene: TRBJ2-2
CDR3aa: CASSFRTGTGELFF
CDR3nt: TGTGCCAGCAGCTTCAGGACTGGGACCGGGGAGCTGTTTTTT

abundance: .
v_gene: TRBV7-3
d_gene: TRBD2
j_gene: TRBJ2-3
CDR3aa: CASSLESGGTDTQYF
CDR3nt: TGTGCCAGCAGCTTAGAAAGCGGGGGCACAGATACGCAGTATTTT

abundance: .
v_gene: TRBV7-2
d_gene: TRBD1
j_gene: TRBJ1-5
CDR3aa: CASSQGQGANQPQHF
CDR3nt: TGTGCCAGCAGCCAGGGACAGGGGGCGAATCAGCCCCAGCATTTT

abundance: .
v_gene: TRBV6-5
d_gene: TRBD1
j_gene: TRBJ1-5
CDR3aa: CASSPRTGGQPQHF
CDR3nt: TGTGCCAGCAGTCCCCGGACAGGGGGACAGCCCCAGCATTTT

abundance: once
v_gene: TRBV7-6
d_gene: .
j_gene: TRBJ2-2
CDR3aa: CASSLDPGSTGELFF
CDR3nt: TGTGCCAGCAGCTTAGACCCAGGATCCACCGGGGAGCTGTTTTTT

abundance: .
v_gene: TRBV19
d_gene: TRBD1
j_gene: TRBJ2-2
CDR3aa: CASSTPKGGGNTGELFF
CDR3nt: TGTGCCAGTAGTACTCCCAAAGGGGGCGGGAACACCGGGGAGCTGTTTTTT

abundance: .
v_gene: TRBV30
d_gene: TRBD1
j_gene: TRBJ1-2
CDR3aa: CAWERDGTGYGYTF
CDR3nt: TGTGCCTGGGAGCGGGATGGGACAGGCTATGGCTACACCTTC

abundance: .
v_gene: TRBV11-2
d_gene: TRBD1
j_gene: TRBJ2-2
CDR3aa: CASSQFPGQYTGELFF
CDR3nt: TGTGCCAGCAGCCAATTTCCGGGACAGTACACCGGGGAGCTGTTTTTT

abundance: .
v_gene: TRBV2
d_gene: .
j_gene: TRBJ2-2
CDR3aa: CASRQLNTGELFF
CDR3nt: TGTGCCAGCCGACAATTGAACACCGGGGAGCTGTTTTTT

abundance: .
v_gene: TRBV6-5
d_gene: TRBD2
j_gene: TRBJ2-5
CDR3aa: CASSYWGGQETQYF
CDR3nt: TGTGCCAGCAGTTACTGGGGGGGGCAAGAGACCCAGTACTTC

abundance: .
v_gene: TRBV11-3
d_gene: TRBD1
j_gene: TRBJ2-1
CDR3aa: CASSSRDRDPYNEQFF
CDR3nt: TGTGCCAGCAGCTCCCGGGACAGGGACCCTTACAATGAGCAGTTCTTC

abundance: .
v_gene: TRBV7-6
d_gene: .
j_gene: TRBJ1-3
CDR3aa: CASSPSSDRSGNTIYF
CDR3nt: TGTGCCAGCAGCCCGTCAAGCGACAGGTCTGGAAACACCATATATTTT

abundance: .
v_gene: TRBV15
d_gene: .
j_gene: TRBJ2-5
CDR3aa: CATSGPRGLETQYF
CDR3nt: TGTGCCACCAGCGGGCCCCGGGGGTTGGAGACCCAGTACTTC

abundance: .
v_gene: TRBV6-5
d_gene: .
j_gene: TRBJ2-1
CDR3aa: CASSGRVNFNEQFF
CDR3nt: TGTGCCAGCAGCGGCAGGGTCAACTTCAATGAGCAGTTCTTC

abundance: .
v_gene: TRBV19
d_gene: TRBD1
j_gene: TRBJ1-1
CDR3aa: CASSLIWGQGENIMNTEAFF
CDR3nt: TGTGCCAGTAGTCTTATATGGGGACAGGGAGAAAACATTATGAACACTGAAGCTTTCTTT

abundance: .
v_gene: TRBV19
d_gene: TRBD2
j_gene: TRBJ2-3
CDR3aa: CASSLGTSRTDTQYF
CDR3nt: TGTGCCAGTTCCCTGGGGACTAGCCGTACAGATACGCAGTATTTT

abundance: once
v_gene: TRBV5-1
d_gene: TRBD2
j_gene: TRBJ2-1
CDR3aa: CASSLESSGRGEQFF
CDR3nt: TGCGCCAGCAGCTTGGAGTCTAGCGGGAGGGGTGAGCAGTTCTTC

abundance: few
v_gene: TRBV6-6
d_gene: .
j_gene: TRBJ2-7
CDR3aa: CASSYGGQRAYEQYF
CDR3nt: TGTGCCAGCAGTTATGGGGGACAGCGGGCCTACGAGCAGTACTTC

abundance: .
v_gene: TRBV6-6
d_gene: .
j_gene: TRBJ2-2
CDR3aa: CASNEFSATGELFF
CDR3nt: TGTGCCAGCAACGAATTTAGCGCGACCGGGGAGCTGTTTTTT

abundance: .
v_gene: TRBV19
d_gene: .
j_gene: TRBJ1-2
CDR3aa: CATKVPGREYGYTF
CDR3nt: TGTGCCACCAAAGTACCCGGCAGGGAATACGGCTACACCTTC

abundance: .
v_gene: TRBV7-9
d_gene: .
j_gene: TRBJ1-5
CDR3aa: CASSQGLNQPQHF
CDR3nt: TGTGCCAGCAGCCAGGGCCTTAATCAGCCCCAGCATTTT

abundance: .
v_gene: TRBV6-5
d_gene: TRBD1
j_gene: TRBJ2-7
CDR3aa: CASRPGDSGFYEQYF
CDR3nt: TGTGCCAGCAGGCCCGGGGACAGCGGATTCTACGAGCAGTACTTC

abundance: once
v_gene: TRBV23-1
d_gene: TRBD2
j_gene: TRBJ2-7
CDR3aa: CASSQVPSGDYEQYF
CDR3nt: TGCGCCAGCAGTCAAGTCCCTAGCGGGGACTACGAGCAGTACTTC

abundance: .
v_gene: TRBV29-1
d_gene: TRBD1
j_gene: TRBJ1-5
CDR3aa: CSVETDRDQPQHF
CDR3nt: TGCAGCGTTGAAACAGACAGGGACCAGCCCCAGCATTTT

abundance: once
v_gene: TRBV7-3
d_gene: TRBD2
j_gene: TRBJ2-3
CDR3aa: CASSQIPSGLAGPDTQYF
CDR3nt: TGTGCCAGCAGCCAGATACCCTCGGGACTAGCGGGGCCAGATACGCAGTATTTT

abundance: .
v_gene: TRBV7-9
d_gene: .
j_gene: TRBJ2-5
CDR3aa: CASSWRVLGDQETQYF
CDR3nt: TGTGCCAGCAGCTGGAGGGTTTTGGGGGACCAAGAGACCCAGTACTTC

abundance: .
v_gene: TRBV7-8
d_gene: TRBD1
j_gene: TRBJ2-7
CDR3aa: CASSLRNRGYEQYF
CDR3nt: TGTGCCAGCAGCTTAAGGAACAGGGGGTACGAGCAGTACTTC

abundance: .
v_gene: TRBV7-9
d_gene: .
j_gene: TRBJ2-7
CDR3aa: CASSFRGGHTYEQYF
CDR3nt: TGTGCCAGCAGCTTCCGCGGGGGACACACCTACGAGCAGTACTTC

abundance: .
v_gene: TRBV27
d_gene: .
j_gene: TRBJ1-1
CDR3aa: CASSSGGAVVTEAFF
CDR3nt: TGTGCCAGCAGTTCGGGAGGGGCCGTGGTCACTGAAGCTTTCTTT

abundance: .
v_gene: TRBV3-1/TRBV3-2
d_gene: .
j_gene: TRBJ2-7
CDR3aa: CASSPRRTYEQYF
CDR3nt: TGTGCCAGCAGTCCGCGGAGGACCTACGAGCAGTACTTC

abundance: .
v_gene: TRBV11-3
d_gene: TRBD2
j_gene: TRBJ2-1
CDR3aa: CASSLEGSGLAGGRYNEQFF
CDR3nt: TGTGCCAGCAGCTTAGAGGGATCGGGACTAGCGGGGGGCCGTTACAATGAGCAGTTCTTC

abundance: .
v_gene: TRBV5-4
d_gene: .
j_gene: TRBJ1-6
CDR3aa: CASSLAAGDDSPLHF
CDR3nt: TGTGCCAGCAGCTTGGCGGCAGGGGACGATTCACCCCTCCACTTT

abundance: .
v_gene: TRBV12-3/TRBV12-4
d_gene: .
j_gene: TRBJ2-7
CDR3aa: CASSRSKEQYF
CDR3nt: TGTGCCAGCAGTCGGAGTAAGGAGCAGTACTTC

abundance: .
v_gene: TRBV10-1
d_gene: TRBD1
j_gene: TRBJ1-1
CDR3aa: CASSYRGPFPEAFF
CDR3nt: TGCGCCAGCAGCTACAGGGGGCCCTTTCCTGAAGCTTTCTTT

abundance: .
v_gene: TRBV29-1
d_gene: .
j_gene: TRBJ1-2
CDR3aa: CSVEDVAAYYGYTF
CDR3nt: TGCAGCGTTGAAGATGTGGCAGCGTACTATGGCTACACCTTC

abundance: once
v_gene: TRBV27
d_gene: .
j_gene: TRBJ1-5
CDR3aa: CASSLSVPPGQPQHF
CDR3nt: TGTGCCAGCAGTTTATCGGTCCCACCTGGCCAGCCCCAGCATTTT

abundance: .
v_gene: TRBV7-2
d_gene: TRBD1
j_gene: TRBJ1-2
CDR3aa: CASSSAGGDGYTF
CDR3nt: TGTGCCAGCAGCTCCGCAGGGGGTGATGGCTACACCTTC

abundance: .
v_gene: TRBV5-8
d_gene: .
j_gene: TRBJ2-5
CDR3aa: CASSPPQGPQETQYF
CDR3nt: TGTGCCAGCAGCCCACCACAGGGCCCCCAAGAGACCCAGTACTTC

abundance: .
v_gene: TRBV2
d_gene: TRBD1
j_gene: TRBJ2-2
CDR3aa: CASSDRTGVGELFF
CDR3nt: TGTGCCAGCAGCGACAGAACAGGGGTCGGGGAGCTGTTTTTT

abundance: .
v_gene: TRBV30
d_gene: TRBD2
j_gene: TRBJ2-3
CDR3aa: CAWSPFLAGGSTDTQYF
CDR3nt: TGTGCCTGGAGTCCCTTTCTAGCGGGGGGTTCCACAGATACGCAGTATTTT

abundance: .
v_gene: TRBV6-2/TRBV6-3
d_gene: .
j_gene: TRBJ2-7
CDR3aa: CASSRQSFYEQYF
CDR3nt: TGTGCCAGCAGTAGACAGTCCTTCTACGAGCAGTACTTC

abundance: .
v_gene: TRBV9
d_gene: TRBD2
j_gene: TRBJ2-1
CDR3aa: CASSLIPTGTSGGALNEQFF
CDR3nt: TGTGCCAGCAGCCTCATTCCGACCGGGACTAGCGGGGGGGCCCTAAATGAGCAGTTCTTC

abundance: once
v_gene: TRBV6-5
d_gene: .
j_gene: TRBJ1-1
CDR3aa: CASSYSYANTEAFF
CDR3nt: TGTGCCAGCAGTTACTCCTACGCTAACACTGAAGCTTTCTTT

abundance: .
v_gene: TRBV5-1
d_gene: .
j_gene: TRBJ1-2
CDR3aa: CASSLVQGLVGYTF
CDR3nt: TGCGCCAGCAGCTTGGTACAGGGTCTGGTTGGCTACACCTTC

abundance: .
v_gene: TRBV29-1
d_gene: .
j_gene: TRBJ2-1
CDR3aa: CSVDRGSREQFF
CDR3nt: TGCAGCGTTGATAGGGGGTCTAGGGAGCAGTTCTTC

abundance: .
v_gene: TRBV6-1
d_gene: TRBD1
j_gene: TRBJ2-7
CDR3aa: CASSGARTGRLYEQYF
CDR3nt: TGTGCCAGCAGTGGTGCTCGGACAGGGCGCCTATACGAGCAGTACTTC

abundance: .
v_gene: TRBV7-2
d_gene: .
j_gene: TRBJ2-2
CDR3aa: CASSSETLAGELFF
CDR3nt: TGTGCCAGCAGCTCGGAGACTCTGGCCGGGGAGCTGTTTTTT

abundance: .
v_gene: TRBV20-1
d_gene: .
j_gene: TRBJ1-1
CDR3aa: CSARGGAGAFF
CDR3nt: TGCAGTGCTAGAGGGGGAGCGGGAGCTTTCTTT

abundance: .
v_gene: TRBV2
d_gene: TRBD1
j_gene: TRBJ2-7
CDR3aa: CASTGQGSYEQYF
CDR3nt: TGTGCCAGCACAGGACAGGGCTCCTACGAGCAGTACTTC

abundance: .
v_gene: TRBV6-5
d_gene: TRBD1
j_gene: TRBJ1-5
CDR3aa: CASSYRRQGSNQPQHF
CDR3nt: TGTGCCAGCAGTTACCGCAGACAGGGGAGCAATCAGCCCCAGCATTTT

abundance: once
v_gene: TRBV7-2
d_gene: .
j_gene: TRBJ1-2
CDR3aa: CASSLVFAGTDYGYTF
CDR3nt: TGTGCCAGCAGCTTAGTATTCGCGGGGACGGATTATGGCTACACCTTC

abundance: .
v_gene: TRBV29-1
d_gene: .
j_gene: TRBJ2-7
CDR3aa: CSVHSEGALYEQYF
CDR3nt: TGCAGCGTCCACTCGGAGGGGGCCCTCTACGAGCAGTACTTC